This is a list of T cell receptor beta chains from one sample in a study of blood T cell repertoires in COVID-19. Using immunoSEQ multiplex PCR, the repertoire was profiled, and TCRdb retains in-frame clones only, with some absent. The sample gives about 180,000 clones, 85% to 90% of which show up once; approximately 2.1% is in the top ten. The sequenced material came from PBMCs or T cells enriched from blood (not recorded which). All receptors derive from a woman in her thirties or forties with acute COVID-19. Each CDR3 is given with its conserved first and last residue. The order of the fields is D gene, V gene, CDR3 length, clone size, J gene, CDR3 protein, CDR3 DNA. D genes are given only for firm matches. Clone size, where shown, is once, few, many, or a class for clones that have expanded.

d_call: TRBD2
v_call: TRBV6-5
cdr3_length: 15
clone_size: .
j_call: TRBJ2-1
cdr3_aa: CASSYSILAGDEQFF
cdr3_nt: TGTGCCAGCAGTTACTCGATTCTGGCGGGAGATGAGCAGTTCTTC

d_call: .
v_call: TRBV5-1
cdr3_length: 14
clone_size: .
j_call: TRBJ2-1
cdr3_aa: CASSADARYNEQFF
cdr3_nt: TGCGCCAGCAGCGCCGACGCGAGGTACAATGAGCAGTTCTTC

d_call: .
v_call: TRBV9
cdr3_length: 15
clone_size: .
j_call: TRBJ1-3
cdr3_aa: CASSPRGLSGNTIYF
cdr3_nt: TGTGCCAGCAGCCCTAGGGGTCTCTCTGGAAACACCATATATTTT

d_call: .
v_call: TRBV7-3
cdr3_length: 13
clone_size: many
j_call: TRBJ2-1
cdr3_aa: CASSLRRGIEQFF
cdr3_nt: TGTGCCAGCAGCTTAAGGCGGGGTATTGAGCAGTTCTTC

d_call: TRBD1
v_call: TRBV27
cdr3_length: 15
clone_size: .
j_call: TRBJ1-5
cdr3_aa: CASSLYGTGYQPQHF
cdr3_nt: TGTGCCAGCAGTTTATACGGGACAGGGTATCAGCCCCAGCATTTT

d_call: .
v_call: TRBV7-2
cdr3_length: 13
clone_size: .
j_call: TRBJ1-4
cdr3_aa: CASRGAPKEKLFF
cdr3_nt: TGTGCCAGCAGAGGGGCCCCGAAGGAAAAACTGTTTTTT

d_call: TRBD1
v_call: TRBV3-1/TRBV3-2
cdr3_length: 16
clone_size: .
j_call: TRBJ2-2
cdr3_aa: CASSLPTTGAIGELFF
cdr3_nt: TGTGCCAGCAGCCTTCCAACGACAGGGGCGATCGGGGAGCTGTTTTTT

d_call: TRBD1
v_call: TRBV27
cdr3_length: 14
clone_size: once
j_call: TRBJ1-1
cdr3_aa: CASRDSPFGTEAFF
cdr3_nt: TGTGCCAGCCGGGACAGCCCCTTCGGCACTGAAGCTTTCTTT

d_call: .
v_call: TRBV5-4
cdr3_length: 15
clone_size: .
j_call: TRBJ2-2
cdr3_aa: CASSSQSARTGELFF
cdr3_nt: TGTGCCAGCAGCTCCCAGAGCGCGCGAACCGGGGAGCTGTTTTTT

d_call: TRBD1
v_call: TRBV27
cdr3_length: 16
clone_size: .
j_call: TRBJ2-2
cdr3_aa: CATAGVMGQTRRELFF
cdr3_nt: TGTGCCACAGCCGGGGTGATGGGACAGACCAGGAGGGAGCTGTTTTTT

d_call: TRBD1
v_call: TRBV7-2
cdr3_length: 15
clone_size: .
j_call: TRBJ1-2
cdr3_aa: CASSLVPGGNYGYTF
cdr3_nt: TGTGCCAGCAGCTTAGTCCCAGGGGGCAACTATGGCTACACCTTC

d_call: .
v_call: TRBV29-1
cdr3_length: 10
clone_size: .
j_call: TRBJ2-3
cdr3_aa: CSARTDTQYF
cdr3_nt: TGCAGCGCCCGGACAGATACGCAGTATTTT

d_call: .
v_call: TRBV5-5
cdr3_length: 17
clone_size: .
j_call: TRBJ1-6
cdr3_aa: CASSLGFWGGYNSPLHF
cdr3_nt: TGTGCCAGCAGCTTGGGGTTCTGGGGGGGCTATAATTCACCCCTCCACTTT

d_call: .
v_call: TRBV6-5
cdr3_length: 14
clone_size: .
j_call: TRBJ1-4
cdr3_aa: CASRTEGKREKLFF
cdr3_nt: TGTGCCAGCAGGACCGAAGGAAAGCGTGAAAAACTGTTTTTT

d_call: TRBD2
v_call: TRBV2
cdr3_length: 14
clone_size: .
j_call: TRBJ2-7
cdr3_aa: CASRGGTSGYEQYF
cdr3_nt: TGTGCCAGCAGGGGGGGGACTAGCGGCTACGAGCAGTACTTC

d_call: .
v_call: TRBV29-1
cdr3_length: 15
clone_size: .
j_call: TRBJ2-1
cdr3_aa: CSVDSGGAILNEQFF
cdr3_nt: TGCAGCGTTGATTCGGGGGGCGCCATCCTCAATGAGCAGTTCTTC

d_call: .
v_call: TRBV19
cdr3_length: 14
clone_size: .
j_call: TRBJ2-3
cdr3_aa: CASSIGYSADTQYF
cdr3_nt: TGTGCCAGTAGTATTGGTTACTCGGCAGATACGCAGTATTTT

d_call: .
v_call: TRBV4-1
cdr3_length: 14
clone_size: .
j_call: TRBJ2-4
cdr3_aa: CASSQDAQGTIQYF
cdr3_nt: TGCGCCAGCAGCCAAGACGCCCAGGGAACCATTCAGTACTTC

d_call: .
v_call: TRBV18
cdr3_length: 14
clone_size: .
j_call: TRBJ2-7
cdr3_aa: CASSRHTVAGILNF
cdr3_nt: TGTGCCAGCTCCCGCCATACGGTGGCAGGCATTTTGAACTTC

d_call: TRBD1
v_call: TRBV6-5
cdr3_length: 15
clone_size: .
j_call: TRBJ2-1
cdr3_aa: CASSYAAGGVDEQFF
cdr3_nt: TGTGCCAGCAGTTACGCGGCAGGGGGCGTGGATGAGCAGTTCTTC